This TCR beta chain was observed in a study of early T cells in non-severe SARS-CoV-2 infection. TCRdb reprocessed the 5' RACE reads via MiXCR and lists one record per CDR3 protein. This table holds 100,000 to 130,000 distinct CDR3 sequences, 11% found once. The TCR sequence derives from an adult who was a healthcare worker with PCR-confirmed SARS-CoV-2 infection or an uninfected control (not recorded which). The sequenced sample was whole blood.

CDR3 residues: CASSRTATNEKLFF. The CDR3 DNA reads TGCGCCAGCAGTAGGACAGCAACTAATGAAAAACTGTTTTTT. The chain is built from TRBV5-1 and TRBJ1-4; a weak D match, TRBD1 (6 bases). The germline V gene has CDR1 SGHRS and CDR2 YFSETQ. CDR3 length: 14 amino acids. V lost 5 bases and J lost 0, with 8 bases in between.